This TCR beta chain was documented in a study of cytomegalovirus exposure and HLA in healthy donors. Overall study findings and caveats: More clonal expansion characterized HLA-associated TCR beta chains than equally common others in a later analysis.

A multiplex PCR was run with 60 Vbeta primers and 13 Jbeta primers. TCRdb's copy holds only in-frame clones and misses some; the assay was immunoSEQ multiplex PCR. Here the sample spans some 200,000 clones, roughly 76% being singletons. This clone is a singleton in its sample. What it binds is not known. The sample comprised PBMCs. This receptor was identified in a man aged 40-50 years in good health and CMV-seropositive.

CDR3 nucleotide sequence: TGTGCCAGCAGTTACTCTCGGGGAGGGCACTATGGCTACACCTTC. Its protein is CASSYSRGGHYGYTF. V and J are TRBV6-5 and TRBJ1-2; no firm D call. V lost 0 bases, J lost 3 bases, and 11 bases lay in between. This CDR3 has 15 amino acids. CDR1 MNHEY and CDR2 SVGAGI come from the germline V gene.